This T cell receptor (beta chain) was identified in a study of early T cells in non-severe SARS-CoV-2 infection. For the study at large: Alpha and beta chains were unpaired, from unsorted whole-blood bulk RNA.

At least ten counts were recorded for this clonotype. No antigen is known for it. Whole-study results and caveats: VDJdb matching skewed toward anti-spike CD8 responses, missing private and CD4 specificities.

Separate cDNA molecules each had unique molecular identifiers attached to them. Using its own MiXCR run on the 5' RACE reads, TCRdb lists one record per CDR3 protein. The data hold more than 85,000 distinct CDR3 sequences, with 15% to 20% observed a single time. This CDR3 is 14 amino acids long. CDR1 MNHEY and CDR2 SVGEGT come from the germline V gene. Trimming took off 6 bases at V and 4 bases at J, with 15 bases between the two ends. The TCR comes from an adult who was a healthcare worker with PCR-confirmed SARS-CoV-2 infection or an uninfected control (not recorded which). The chain links TRBV6-2 or TRBV6-3 to TRBJ1-1; D unresolved. Material: whole blood, obtained at baseline. Here the CDR3 reads CASSRSDTLTEAFF. CDR3 coding DNA: TGTGCCAGCAGCCGCTCCGACACCCTCACTGAAGCTTTCTTT.